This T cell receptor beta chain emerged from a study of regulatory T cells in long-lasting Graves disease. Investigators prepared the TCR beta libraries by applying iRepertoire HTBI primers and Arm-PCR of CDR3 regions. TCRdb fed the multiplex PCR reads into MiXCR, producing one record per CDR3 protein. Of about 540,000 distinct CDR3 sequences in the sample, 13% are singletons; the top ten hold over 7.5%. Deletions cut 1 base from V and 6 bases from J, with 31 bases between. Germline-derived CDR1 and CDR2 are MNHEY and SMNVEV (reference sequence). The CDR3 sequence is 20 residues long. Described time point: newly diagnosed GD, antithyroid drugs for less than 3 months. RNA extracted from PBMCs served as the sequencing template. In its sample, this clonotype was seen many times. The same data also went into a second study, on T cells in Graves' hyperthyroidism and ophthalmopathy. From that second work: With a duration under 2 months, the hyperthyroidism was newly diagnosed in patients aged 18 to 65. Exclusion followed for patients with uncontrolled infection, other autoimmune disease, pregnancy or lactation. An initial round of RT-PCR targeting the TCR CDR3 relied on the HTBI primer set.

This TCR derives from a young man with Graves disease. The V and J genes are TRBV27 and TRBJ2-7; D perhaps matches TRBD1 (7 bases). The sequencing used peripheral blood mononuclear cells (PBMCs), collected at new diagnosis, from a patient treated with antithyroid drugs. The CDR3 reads CASSLFGGRYVGTEGSEQYF. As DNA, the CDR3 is TGTGCCAGCAGTTTATTCGGGGGAAGGTATGTGGGGACAGAAGGTTCCGAGCAGTACTTC.